This T cell receptor beta chain comes out of a study of control samples from healthy donors and cancer patients. The germline gives CDR1 SGHRS, CDR2 YFSETQ. V lost 0 bases and J 10 bases, leaving 10 bases between the germline ends. The CDR3 is 12 residues long. Profiled with immunoSEQ multiplex PCR; TCRdb holds only in-frame clones, not every one. Among around 81,000 clones listed, 93% were seen once. The receptor was derived from a woman in her 30s in good health. Sequences were obtained from blood. The chain carries TRBV5-1 and TRBJ1-1; D remains ambiguous. Here the CDR3 reads CASSLAGVGAFF. For the CDR3, the DNA is TGCGCCAGCAGCTTGGCCGGGGTTGGAGCTTTCTTT.